Given below is one T cell receptor (beta chain) in context. The antigen is unknown. The data were obtained in a study of CD8+ T cells in alopecia areata. General study points: Having one nonresponder leaves uncertain how baseline CD8+ expansion relates to response. Clonality exceeded that of normal scalp in lesional scalp, most notably in alopecia totalis/universalis.

TCR sequencing used cDNA made by reverse transcription of extracted RNA. The table came from immunoSEQ multiplex PCR; TCRdb's copy has only in-frame clones and leaves some out. The table lists some 190,000 clones, more than 55% of them singletons, with around 1.2% in the top ten. The sample's treatment: oral pan-JAK inhibitor, 5-10 mg twice daily. The sequencing used CD4+ T cells sorted from blood, collected at approximately week 45, from a patient treated with tofacitinib. This receptor was obtained from a human donor with alopecia areata.

The CDR3 bases are TGTGCCTGGAGTGGGAAAGCGAATCAGCCCCAGCATTTT. Encoded protein: CAWSGKANQPQHF. The rearrangement links TRBV30 to TRBJ1-5, with D unclear. CDR1 and CDR2 from the germline V gene are GTSNPN and SVGIG (reference sequence). Trimming removed 1 base from V and 4 bases from J, with 8 bases in between. The CDR3 extends over 13 amino acids.